This entry is about one TCR beta chain. Its antigen is currently not known. No base quality information exists; no much larger clone differs at one position. Set within a cohort of healthcare workers in London, UK, this nested case-control study involved weekly PCR testing of nasopharyngeal swabs along with blood sampling. Healthcare workers were recruited between 23 and 31 March 2020, during the week of the UK lockdown, and were followed weekly for up to roughly 15 weeks. Measured from the cysteine to the phenylalanine, the CDR3 is 15 residues long. Left in the record is the CDR3 DNA by itself, 45 bases read in frame from the first base. CDR1 and CDR2 are drawn from the germline V gene (reference sequence): DFQATT, SNEGSKA. V is pared back by 3 bases and J by 4 bases, with 17 bases lying between the germline termini. This sample was taken from a study of early T cells in non-severe SARS-CoV-2 infection (dated by TCRdb to 2020 to 2023). For the wider study: Because TCR sequencing relied on bulk RNA taken from unsorted whole blood, pairing of alpha and beta chains was not possible.

Study-level results and caveats: VDJdb matching was skewed toward anti-spike CD8 responses and likely underestimated virus-specific expansions, missing private and CD4 specificities.

Library creation used 5' RACE. TCRdb lists the instrument as NextSeq 500. In the TCR library protocol, unique molecular identifiers were attached to individual cDNA molecules to correct for PCR bias and sequencing error. Sequencing covered both TCR alpha and beta chains, and within each sample the abundances of alpha and beta sequences were tightly co-correlated. Per the source publication's procedure: Decombinator V4 was used to perform V gene, J gene and CDR3 annotation of TCR sequences. TCRs were defined as expanded if a significant change between any two time points was detected under a Poisson model with p below 0.0001. TCR abundances were normalised to the total number of TCRs sequenced per sample and were expressed as counts per million. MAIT TCRs were defined by TRAV1-2 paired with TRAJ12, TRAJ20 or TRAJ33, and iNKT TCRs by TRAV10 paired with TRAJ18. VDJdb, accessed on 1 November 2021, was searched for TCRs annotated for CMV, EBV and SARS-CoV-2, and TCRs annotated for more than one antigen were excluded. In-frame beta chains were kept once TCRdb had trimmed the public reads at Q25 with fastp and called clones with MiXCR. One record per CDR3 amino acid sequence lists the most common genes and DNA. None of the V and J calls come from the authors' own analysis; TCRdb made them. The sample records nearly 80,000 distinct CDR3 sequences, roughly 13% of which are singletons. Of the sample, approximately 1% falls within the top ten clones.

The rearranged segments are TRBV20-1 and TRBJ2-3, with a tentative D gene TRBD2 over 6 matching bases. This clonotype was sampled from an adult who was a healthcare worker with PCR-confirmed SARS-CoV-2 infection or an uninfected control (not recorded which). Sequenced sample: whole blood. The DNA sequence is given as TGCAGTGCTAGTGCATACGGCGGGACCCCAGATACGCAGTATTTT. It codes for CSASAYGGTPDTQYF.